This TCR beta chain was sequenced during a study of cytomegalovirus exposure and HLA in healthy donors. Whole-study findings and limits: It was reported in a later analysis that an Asian-associated ancestry cluster showed fewer N-insertions than the roughly 670-donor mean. In a later analysis, compared with equally common non-associated chains, HLA-associated beta chains were more expanded.

CDR1 is KGHSH, CDR2 LQKENI, per germline. The CDR3 loop spans 14 amino acids. Deletions cut 6 bases from V and 1 base from J, with 10 bases between. The PCR made use of 60 Vbeta and 13 Jbeta primers. TCRdb's copy holds only in-frame clones and misses some; the assay was immunoSEQ multiplex PCR. The sample holds around 150,000 clones, roughly 84% seen once. Regarding this clone: Its cognate antigen is unknown.

This chain joins TRBV18 and TRBJ1-3; D remains unclear. The TCR originated in a woman between 18 and 29 years old in good health and CMV-seronegative. The specimen was PBMCs. The CDR3 protein is CASSPAGSGNTIYF. The CDR3 nucleotides are TGTGCCAGCTCTCCGGCGGGGTCTGGAAACACCATATATTTT.